This passage covers 21 T cell receptor beta chains from one sample sequenced in a study of blood T cell repertoires in COVID-19 (dated by TCRdb to 2020 to 2021). Libraries were constructed by the immunoSEQ multiplex PCR assay. TCRdb retrieved this table from immuneACCESS and kept in-frame rearrangements only. Not all clones are present; in checked studies, unresolved V genes account for under half, and no reason is known for the remainder. The sample data list about 250,000 clones, and around 88% of these were observed just once. Over 1.1% of the sample comes from the top ten. Sequenced material: peripheral blood. Receptors were obtained from a man aged 80 or over with acute or convalescent COVID-19.

This clone was counted once. The rearrangement links TRBV7-3 to TRBJ1-6, with TRBD1 identical over 10 bases. CDR1 is SGHTA and CDR2 is FQGTGA in the germline V gene. The V gene end was trimmed by 5 bases and the J gene end by 8 bases; junction bases not matched to a gene: 6. This CDR3 has 15 amino acids. CDR3 coding DNA: TGTGCCAGCAGCCTTACCGGGACAGGGGATTCACCCCTCCACTTT. Translated, it gives CASSLTGTGDSPLHF.

The chain combines TRBV5-4 with TRBJ1-4; 8 bases agree with TRBD1. CDR3 length: 14 residues. The V gene end was trimmed by 4 bases and the J gene end by 3 bases; junction bases not matched to a gene: 2. Germline V CDR1 and CDR2: SGHNT, YYREEE (reference sequence). The CDR3 DNA sequence: TGTGCCAGCAGCCGGGGACAGGCTAATGAAAAACTGTTTTTT. Translating it yields CASSRGQANEKLFF.

V and J are TRBV7-3 and TRBJ2-7; possibly TRBD2 for D (6 bases). The CDR3 covers 15 residues. Germline V gene lookup returns CDR1 SGHTA and CDR2 FQGTGA. The V end lost 5 bases, the J end lost 3 bases, and 17 bases lay between the germline ends. In DNA, the CDR3 is TGTGCCAGCAGCGCCTCGGGGGACCCCTTCTACGAGCAGTACTTC. It encodes CASSASGDPFYEQYF.

The V call is TRBV11-3, the J call TRBJ2-3, with 13 bases that match TRBD2. The CDR3 spans 17 residues. Germline trimming cut 3 bases from V and 0 bases from J; bases unmatched to any gene: 3. Germline loops: CDR1 SGHNT, CDR2 YENEEA. CDR3 bases: TGTGCCAGCAGCTTGGGGACTAGCGGGACTAGCACAGATACGCAGTATTTT. This sequence encodes CASSLGTSGTSTDTQYF.

The V and J genes are TRBV7-3 and TRBJ2-3; 11 bases agree with TRBD2. Unmatched junction bases numbered 13, after V lost 4 bases and J lost 4 bases. Germline V gene lookup returns CDR1 SGHTA and CDR2 FQGTGA. CDR3 length equals 18 residues. The CDR3 nucleotides read TGTGCCAGCAGCTCCACCCCCCCTAGCGGGAGGTCGGCAGATACGCAGTATTTT. Amino acid sequence: CASSSTPPSGRSADTQYF.

The rearrangement joins TRBV6-5 to TRBJ2-1; 9 bases are a match to TRBD2. Germline V gene lookup returns CDR1 MNHEY and CDR2 SVGAGI. After removal of 6 bases from V and 8 bases from J, the junction contained 11 bases not matched to a gene. The CDR3 covers 15 residues. The CDR3 loop reads CASRSSAGGEDEQFF. The CDR3 DNA sequence: TGTGCCAGCAGAAGCAGCGCGGGGGGGGAGGATGAGCAGTTCTTC.

CDR3: CASSTRSYNEQFF. DNA of the CDR3: TGTGCCAGTAGTACCCGCTCCTACAATGAGCAGTTCTTC. This rearrangement joins TRBV19 to TRBJ2-1, with no clear D. CDR1 and CDR2 (germline): LNHDA, SQIVND (reference sequence). This CDR3 spans 13 amino acids. V was cut by 4 bases and J by 0 bases, with 4 bases left in between.

This chain joins TRBV18 and TRBJ2-1; 7 nucleotides align to TRBD2. Trimming took 0 bases from V and 6 from J; bases not matched to a gene: 2. The CDR3 runs to 14 residues. The germline V gene encodes CDR1 KGHSH and CDR2 LQKENI. In nucleotides, the CDR3 is TGTGCCAGCTCACCACCGTGGACTAGCAATGAGCAGTTCTTC. This gives the protein CASSPPWTSNEQFF.

This chain links TRBV10-1 with TRBJ1-3, with D tentatively TRBD1 (5 bases). The V gene lost 6 bases and the J gene lost 4 bases, with 10 bases spanning the gap. This CDR3 spans 13 amino acids. Germline V CDR1 and CDR2: WNHNN, SYGVQD (reference sequence). In DNA, the CDR3 is TGCGCCAGCAGAGGGAGGGGCGGAAACACCATATATTTT. This translates into CASRGRGGNTIYF.

CDR3 in DNA: TGCGCCAGCAGCCCGGGGATCAATCAGCCCCAGCATTTT. Its protein product is CASSPGINQPQHF. The gene calls are TRBV5-1 and TRBJ1-5, with no clear D. This CDR3 has 13 residues. Trimming shortened V by 4 bases and J by 3 bases, and 8 bases separated the two germline ends. CDR1 is SGHRS, CDR2 YFSETQ, per germline.

This chain connects TRBV9 to TRBJ2-2; D may be TRBD2 (6 bases). The germline V and J ends were trimmed by 1 base and 7 bases, with 8 bases remaining between them. The CDR3 covers 13 residues. Germline V gives CDR1 SGDLS, CDR2 YYNGEE. This CDR3 is CASSVRGIGELFF. The CDR3 DNA is TGTGCCAGCAGCGTACGGGGGATCGGGGAGCTGTTTTTT.

This chain links TRBV18 with TRBJ1-4, with 9 bases matching TRBD1. This CDR3 is built from 15 residues. The germline V gene encodes CDR1 KGHSH and CDR2 LQKENI. Germline trimming cut 5 bases from V and 3 bases from J; bases unmatched to any gene: 4. The CDR3 coding sequence is TGTGCCAGCTCAACGGACAGGGGCTCTAATGAAAAACTGTTTTTT. Amino acids: CASSTDRGSNEKLFF.

This sequence joins TRBV6-5 and TRBJ2-1; 7 bases map to TRBD1. The CDR3 has 15 amino acids. Germline V CDR1 and CDR2: MNHEY, SVGAGI. With V trimmed by 2 bases and J by 2 bases, 3 bases remained unmatched. In DNA, the CDR3 is TGTGCCAGCAGTTACGCGACAGGGACCTACAATGAGCAGTTCTTC. Protein product: CASSYATGTYNEQFF.

A few counts support this clone. The J gene is TRBJ1-5, the V gene TRBV6-1, with D maybe TRBD1 (5 bases). The CDR3 has 16 amino acids. From germline, CDR1 is MNHNS and CDR2 SASEGT. V lost 2 bases and J 0 bases, leaving 11 bases between the germline ends. This CDR3 reads CASSEMTGLSNQPQHF. For the CDR3, the DNA is TGTGCCAGCAGTGAAATGACGGGACTTAGCAATCAGCCCCAGCATTTT.

J is TRBJ1-6 and V is TRBV5-1; D uncertain. V lost 0 bases, J lost 7 bases, and 8 bases lay in between. The germline CDR1 and CDR2 sequences are SGHRS and YFSETQ. The CDR3 loop spans 14 amino acids. In DNA, the CDR3 is TGCGCCAGCAGCTTGGAAAGCACGAATTCACCCCTCCACTTT. Translated, it gives CASSLESTNSPLHF.

The chain links TRBV18 to TRBJ2-1, with TRBD1 matching 8 bases. The junction had 4 bases not matched to a gene; V was cut back by 6 bases and J by 6 bases. The CDR3 is 13 amino acids. Germline CDR1 KGHSH, CDR2 LQKENI. The CDR3 sequence: CASSPGGSNEQFF. The CDR3 region has the DNA TGTGCCAGCTCTCCAGGGGGCTCCAATGAGCAGTTCTTC.

V usage is TRBV5-5 and J usage is TRBJ1-1, with unresolved D. This CDR3 is 15 amino acids long. Deletions cut 0 bases from V and 4 bases from J, with 13 bases between. Germline CDR1 and CDR2: SGHKS and YYEKEE (reference sequence). The CDR3 reads CASSLEGSGATEAFF. DNA of the CDR3: TGTGCCAGCAGCTTGGAAGGATCCGGAGCCACTGAAGCTTTCTTT.

V is TRBV28 and J is TRBJ2-5, with D unclear. Germline V gene lookup returns CDR1 MDHEN and CDR2 SYDVKM. The V and J ends lost 2 bases and 5 bases respectively, with 9 bases between them. This CDR3 is 13 amino acids long. The CDR3 loop reads CASSLAPRETQYF. CDR3 sequence (DNA): TGTGCCAGCAGTTTAGCCCCACGGGAGACCCAGTACTTC.

V usage is TRBV28 and J usage is TRBJ1-2, with D possibly matching TRBD1 (6 bases). V lost 5 bases and J lost 6, with 16 bases in between. CDR3 size: 14 residues. CDR1 is MDHEN, CDR2 SYDVKM, per germline. The CDR3 DNA reads as TGTGCCAGCAGTCCTACAGGGAAGTTTGATGGCTACACCTTC. Translated, it gives CASSPTGKFDGYTF.

The chain recombines TRBV6-2 or TRBV6-3 with TRBJ1-1, with 8 bases fitting TRBD1. Germline assignment: CDR1 MNHEY and CDR2 SVGEGT. The CDR3 runs 17 residues. The junction had 11 bases not matched to a gene; V was cut back by 5 bases and J by 0 bases. CDR3 amino acids: CASSKRTGRGMNTEAFF. The CDR3 DNA is TGTGCCAGCAGTAAACGGACAGGGAGAGGGATGAACACTGAAGCTTTCTTT.

The chain is built from TRBV7-2 and TRBJ2-7; the D gene is possibly TRBD1 (5 bases). CDR1 and CDR2 from the germline V gene are SGHTA and FQGNSA. Trimming pared 1 base from V and 5 bases from J, leaving 15 bases between. This CDR3 has 15 amino acids. The CDR3 DNA reads as TGTGCCAGCAGCTTAGACGTCGCAGGGTATAACGAGCAGTACTTC. Its protein product is CASSLDVAGYNEQYF.